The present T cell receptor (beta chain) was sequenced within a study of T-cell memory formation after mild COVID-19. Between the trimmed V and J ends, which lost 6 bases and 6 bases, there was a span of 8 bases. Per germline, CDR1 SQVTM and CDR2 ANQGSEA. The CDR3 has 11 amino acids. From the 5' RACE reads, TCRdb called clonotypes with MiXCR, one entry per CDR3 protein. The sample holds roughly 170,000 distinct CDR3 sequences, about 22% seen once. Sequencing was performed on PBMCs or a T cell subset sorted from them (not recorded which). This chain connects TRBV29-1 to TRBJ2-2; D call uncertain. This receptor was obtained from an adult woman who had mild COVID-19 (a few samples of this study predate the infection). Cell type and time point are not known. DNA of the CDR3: TGCAGCGTCGTCCAGGCCGGGGAGCTGTTTTTT. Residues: CSVVQAGELFF.